The clone carrying this TCR beta chain has more than one count but fewer than ten. Its antigen is as yet unknown. This record belongs to a study of cytomegalovirus exposure and HLA in healthy donors. Study findings and constraints: An analysis was carried out at a later point. It showed that HLA-associated TCR beta chains were more clonally expanded than equally common non-associated chains. Data from an earlier analysis indicated that most TCR beta V segments were productive either about 87% or about 30% of the time. Trimming of TCR beta V- and J-genes showed a link, identified in a later analysis, to a missense DCLRE1C variant.

The PCR used 60 Vbeta and 13 Jbeta primers. This table comes from immunoSEQ multiplex PCR, and its TCRdb copy is limited to in-frame clones, with some not included. The sample carries 150,000 to 200,000 clones, around 75% recorded once. Sequencing was carried out using PBMCs. The origin of this receptor is a woman between 50 and 59 years old in good health and CMV-seronegative.

In DNA, the CDR3 is TGTGCCCACTCCTTAGGGAGCTCTGGAAACACCATATATTTT. It yields the protein CAHSLGSSGNTIYF. The V and J genes are TRBV28 and TRBJ1-3; D not resolved. Germline V gene lookup returns CDR1 MDHEN and CDR2 SYDVKM. The CDR3 has 14 amino acids. V lost 11 bases and J 0 bases, leaving 14 bases between the germline ends.